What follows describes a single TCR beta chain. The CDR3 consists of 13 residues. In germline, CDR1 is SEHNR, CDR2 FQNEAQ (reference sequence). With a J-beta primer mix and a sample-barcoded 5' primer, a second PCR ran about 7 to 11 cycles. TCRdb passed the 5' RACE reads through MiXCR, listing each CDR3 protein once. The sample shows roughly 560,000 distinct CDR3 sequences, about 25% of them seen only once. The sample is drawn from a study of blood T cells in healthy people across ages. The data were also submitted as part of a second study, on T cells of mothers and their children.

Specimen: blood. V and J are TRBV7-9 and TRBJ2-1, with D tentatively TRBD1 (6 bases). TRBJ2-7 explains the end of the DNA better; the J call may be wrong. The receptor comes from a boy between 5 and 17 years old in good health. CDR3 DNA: TGTGCCAGCAGCCCATTCAGGGGTTCGGAGCAGTACTTC. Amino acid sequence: CASSPFRGSEQYF.